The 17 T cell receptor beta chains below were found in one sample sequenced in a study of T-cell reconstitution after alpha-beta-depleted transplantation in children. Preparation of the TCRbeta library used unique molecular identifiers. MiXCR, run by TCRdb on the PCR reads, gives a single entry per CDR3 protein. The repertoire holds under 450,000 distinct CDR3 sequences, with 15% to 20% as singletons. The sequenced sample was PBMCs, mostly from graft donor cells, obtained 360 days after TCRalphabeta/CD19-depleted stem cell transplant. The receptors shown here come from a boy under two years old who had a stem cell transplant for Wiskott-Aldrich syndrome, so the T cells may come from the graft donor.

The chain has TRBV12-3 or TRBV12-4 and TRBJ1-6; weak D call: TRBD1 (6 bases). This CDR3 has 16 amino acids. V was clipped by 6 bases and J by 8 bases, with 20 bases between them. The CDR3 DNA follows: TGTGCCAGCAGCCCCTGGGGACAATTCGGGGATTCACCCCTCCACTTT. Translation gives CASSPWGQFGDSPLHF.

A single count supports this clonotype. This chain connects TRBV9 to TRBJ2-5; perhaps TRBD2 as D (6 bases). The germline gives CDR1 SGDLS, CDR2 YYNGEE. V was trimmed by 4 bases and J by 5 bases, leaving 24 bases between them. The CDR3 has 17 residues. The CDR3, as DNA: TGTGCCAGCAGCCCCCGAACGGGACTCTTAGGGGAGGAGACCCAGTACTTC. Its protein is CASSPRTGLLGEETQYF.

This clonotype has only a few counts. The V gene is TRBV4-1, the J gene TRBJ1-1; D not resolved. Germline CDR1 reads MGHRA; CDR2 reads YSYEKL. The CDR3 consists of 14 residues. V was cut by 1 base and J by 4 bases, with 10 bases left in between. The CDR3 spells CASSQVGVTTEAFF. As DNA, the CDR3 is TGCGCCAGCAGCCAAGTTGGGGTCACCACTGAAGCTTTCTTT.

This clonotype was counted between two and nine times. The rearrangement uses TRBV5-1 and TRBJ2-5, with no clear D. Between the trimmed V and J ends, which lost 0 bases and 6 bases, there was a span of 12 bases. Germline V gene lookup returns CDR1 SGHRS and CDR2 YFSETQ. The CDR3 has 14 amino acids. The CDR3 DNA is TGCGCCAGCAGCTTGGAGGCAGAAAGGAAGACCCAGTACTTC. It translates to CASSLEAERKTQYF.

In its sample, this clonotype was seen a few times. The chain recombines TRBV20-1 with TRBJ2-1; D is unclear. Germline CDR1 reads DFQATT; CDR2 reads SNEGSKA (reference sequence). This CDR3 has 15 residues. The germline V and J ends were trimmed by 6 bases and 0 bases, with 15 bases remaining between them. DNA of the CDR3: TGCAGTGCCAAAAGGACGGCGAGCTCCTACAATGAGCAGTTCTTC. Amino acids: CSAKRTASSYNEQFF.

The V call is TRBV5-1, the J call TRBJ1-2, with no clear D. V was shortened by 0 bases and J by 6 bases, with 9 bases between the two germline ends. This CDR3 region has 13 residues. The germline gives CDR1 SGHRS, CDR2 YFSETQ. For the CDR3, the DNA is TGCGCCAGCAGCTTGGGGCAGTCAGATGGCTACACCTTC. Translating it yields CASSLGQSDGYTF.

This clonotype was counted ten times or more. CDR3 sequence (DNA): TGTGCCAGCAGCCCCTGGTTGGGGAGGGATTCCAATGAGCAGTTCTTC. The encoded protein is CASSPWLGRDSNEQFF. The V gene is TRBV3-1, the J gene TRBJ2-1; TRBD2 matches 7 bases. V lost 4 bases, J lost 6 bases, and 12 bases stayed unmatched. This CDR3 has 16 residues. Germline CDR1 LGHDT, CDR2 YNNKEL (reference sequence).

For the CDR3, the DNA is TGTGCCAGCAGTTTGATGACCCCGGAAGATACGCAGTATTTT. Protein product: CASSLMTPEDTQYF. The V gene is TRBV12-3 or TRBV12-4, the J gene TRBJ2-3; D not resolved. With 3 bases removed from V and 5 bases from J, the gap between germline ends came to 12 bases. This CDR3 is built from 14 residues.

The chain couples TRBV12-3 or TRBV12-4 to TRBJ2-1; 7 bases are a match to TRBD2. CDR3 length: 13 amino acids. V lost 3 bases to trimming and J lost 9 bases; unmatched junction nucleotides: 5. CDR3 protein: CASSFSPGGEQFF. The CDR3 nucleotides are TGTGCCAGCAGTTTCAGCCCGGGAGGTGAGCAGTTCTTC.

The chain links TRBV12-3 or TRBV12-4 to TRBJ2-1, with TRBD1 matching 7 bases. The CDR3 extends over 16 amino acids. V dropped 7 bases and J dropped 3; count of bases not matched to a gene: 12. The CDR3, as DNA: TGTGCCAGCACTCCCGGGACAGAGGGAATCTACAATGAGCAGTTCTTC. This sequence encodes CASTPGTEGIYNEQFF.

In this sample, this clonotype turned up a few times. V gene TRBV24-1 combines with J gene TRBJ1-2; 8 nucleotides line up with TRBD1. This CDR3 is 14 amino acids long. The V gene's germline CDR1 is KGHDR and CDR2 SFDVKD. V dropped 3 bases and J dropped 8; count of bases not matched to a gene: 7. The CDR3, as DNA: TGTGCCACCAGTGATGCCGGACAGGGTTACGGCTACACCTTC. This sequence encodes CATSDAGQGYGYTF.

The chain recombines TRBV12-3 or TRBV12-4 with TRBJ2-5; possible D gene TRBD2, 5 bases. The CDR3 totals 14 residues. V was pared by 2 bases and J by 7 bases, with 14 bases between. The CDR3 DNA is TGTGCCAGCAGTTTAAAGGGAGTTCTCGGGACCCAGTACTTC. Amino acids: CASSLKGVLGTQYF.

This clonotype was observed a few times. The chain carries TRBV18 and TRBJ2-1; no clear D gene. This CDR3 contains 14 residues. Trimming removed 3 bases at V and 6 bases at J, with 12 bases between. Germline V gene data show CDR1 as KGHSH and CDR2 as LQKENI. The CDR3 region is CASSPVDPLNEQFF. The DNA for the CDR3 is TGTGCCAGCTCACCCGTCGACCCTCTCAATGAGCAGTTCTTC.

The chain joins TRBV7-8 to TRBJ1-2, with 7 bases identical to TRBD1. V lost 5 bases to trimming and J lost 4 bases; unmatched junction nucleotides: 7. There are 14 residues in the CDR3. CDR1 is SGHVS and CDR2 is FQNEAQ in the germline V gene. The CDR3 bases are TGTGCCAGCAGCCCAAAAGGGGGCGGCTATGGCTACACCTTC. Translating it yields CASSPKGGGYGYTF.

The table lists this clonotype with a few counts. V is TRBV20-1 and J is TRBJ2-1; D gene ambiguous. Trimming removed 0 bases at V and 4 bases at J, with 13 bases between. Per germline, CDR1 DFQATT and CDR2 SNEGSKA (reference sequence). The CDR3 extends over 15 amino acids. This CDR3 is CSARDQPPGYNEQFF. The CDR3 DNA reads TGCAGTGCTAGAGACCAACCACCCGGGTACAATGAGCAGTTCTTC.

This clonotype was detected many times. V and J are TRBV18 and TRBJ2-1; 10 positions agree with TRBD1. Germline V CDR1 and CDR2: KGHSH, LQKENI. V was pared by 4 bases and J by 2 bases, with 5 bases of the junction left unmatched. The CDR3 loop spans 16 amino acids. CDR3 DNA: TGTGCCAGCTCACTCTCCGGGACAGGGGCCTACAATGAGCAGTTCTTC. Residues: CASSLSGTGAYNEQFF.

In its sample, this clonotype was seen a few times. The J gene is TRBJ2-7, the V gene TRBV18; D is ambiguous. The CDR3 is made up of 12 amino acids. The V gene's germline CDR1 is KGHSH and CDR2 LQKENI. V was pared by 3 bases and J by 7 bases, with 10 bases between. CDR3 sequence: CASSPFPLEQYF. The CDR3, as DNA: TGTGCCAGCTCACCTTTCCCGTTGGAGCAGTACTTC. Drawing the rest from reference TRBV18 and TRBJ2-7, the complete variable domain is NAGVMQNPRHLVRRRGQEARLRCSPMKGHSHVYWYRQLPEEGLKFMVYLQKENIIDESGMPKERFSAEFPKEGPSILRIQQVVRGDSAAYFCASSPFPLEQYFGPGTRLTVT.